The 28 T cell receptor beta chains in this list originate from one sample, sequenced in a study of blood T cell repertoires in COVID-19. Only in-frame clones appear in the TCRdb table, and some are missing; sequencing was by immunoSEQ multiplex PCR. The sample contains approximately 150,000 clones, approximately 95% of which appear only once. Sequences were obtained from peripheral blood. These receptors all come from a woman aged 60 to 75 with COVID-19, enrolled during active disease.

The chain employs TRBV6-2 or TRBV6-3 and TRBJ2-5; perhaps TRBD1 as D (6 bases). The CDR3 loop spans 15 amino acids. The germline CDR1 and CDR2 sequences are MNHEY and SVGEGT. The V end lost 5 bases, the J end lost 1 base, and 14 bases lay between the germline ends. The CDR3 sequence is CASSSPDRLQETQYF. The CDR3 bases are TGTGCCAGCAGTAGTCCAGACAGGCTCCAAGAGACCCAGTACTTC.

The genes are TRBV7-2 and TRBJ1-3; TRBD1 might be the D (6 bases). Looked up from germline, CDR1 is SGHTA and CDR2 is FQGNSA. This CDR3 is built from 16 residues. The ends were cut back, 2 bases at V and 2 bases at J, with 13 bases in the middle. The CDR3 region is CASSLSRGIAGNTIYF. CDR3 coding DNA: TGTGCCAGCAGCTTAAGTAGGGGGATCGCTGGAAACACCATATATTTT.

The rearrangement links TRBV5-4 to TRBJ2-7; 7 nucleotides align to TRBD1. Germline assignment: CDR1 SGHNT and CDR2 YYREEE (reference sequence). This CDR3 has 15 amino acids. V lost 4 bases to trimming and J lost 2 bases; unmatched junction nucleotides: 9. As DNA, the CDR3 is TGTGCCAGCAGCCAGATGACAGGGAACCCCTACGAGCAGTACTTC. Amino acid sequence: CASSQMTGNPYEQYF.

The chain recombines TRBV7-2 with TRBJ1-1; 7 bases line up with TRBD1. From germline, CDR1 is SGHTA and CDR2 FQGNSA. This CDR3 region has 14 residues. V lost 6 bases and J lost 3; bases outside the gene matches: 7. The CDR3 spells CASRRQGTYTEAFF. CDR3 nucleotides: TGTGCCAGCAGAAGACAGGGAACTTACACTGAAGCTTTCTTT.

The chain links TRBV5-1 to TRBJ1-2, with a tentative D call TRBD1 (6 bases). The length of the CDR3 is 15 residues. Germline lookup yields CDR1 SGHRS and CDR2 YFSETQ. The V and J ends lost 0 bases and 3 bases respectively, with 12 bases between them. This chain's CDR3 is CASSLAGQSYYGYTF. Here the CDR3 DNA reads TGCGCCAGCAGCTTGGCCGGACAGTCCTACTATGGCTACACCTTC.

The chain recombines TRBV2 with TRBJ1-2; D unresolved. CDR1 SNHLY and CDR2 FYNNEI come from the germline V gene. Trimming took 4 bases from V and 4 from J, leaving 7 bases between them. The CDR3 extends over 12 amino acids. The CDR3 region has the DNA TGTGCCAGCAGTGTGAGGGCCTATGGCTACACCTTC. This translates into CASSVRAYGYTF.

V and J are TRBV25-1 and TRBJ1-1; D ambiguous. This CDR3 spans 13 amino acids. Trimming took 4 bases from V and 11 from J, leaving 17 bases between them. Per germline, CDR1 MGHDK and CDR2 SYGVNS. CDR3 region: CASSGVRVGGAFF. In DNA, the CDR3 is TGTGCCAGCAGTGGAGTTCGGGTAGGTGGGGCTTTCTTT. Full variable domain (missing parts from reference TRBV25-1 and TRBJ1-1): EADIYQTPRYLVIGTGKKITLECSQTMGHDKMYWYQQDPGMELHLIHYSYGVNSTEKGDLSSESTVSRIRTEHFPLTLESARPSHTSQYLCASSGVRVGGAFFGQGTRLTVV.

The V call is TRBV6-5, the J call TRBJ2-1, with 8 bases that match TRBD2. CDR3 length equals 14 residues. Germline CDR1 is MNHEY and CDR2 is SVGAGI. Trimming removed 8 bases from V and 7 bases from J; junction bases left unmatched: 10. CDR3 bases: TGTGCCAGCGAGATCCCGGGACTAGATAATGAGCAGTTCTTC. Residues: CASEIPGLDNEQFF.

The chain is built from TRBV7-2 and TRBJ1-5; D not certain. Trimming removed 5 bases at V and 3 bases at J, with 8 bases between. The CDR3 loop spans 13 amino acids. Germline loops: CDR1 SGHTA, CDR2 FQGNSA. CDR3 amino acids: CASSRVVNQPQHF. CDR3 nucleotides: TGTGCCAGCAGCCGGGTGGTCAATCAGCCCCAGCATTTT.

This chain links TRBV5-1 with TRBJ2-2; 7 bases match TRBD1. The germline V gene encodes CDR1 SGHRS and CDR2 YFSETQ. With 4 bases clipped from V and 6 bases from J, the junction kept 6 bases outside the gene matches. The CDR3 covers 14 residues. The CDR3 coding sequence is TGCGCCAGCAGCCTGAAAGGACAGGCCGGGGAGCTGTTTTTT. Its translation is CASSLKGQAGELFF. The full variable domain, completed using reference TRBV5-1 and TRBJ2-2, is KAGVTQTPRYLIKTRGQQVTLSCSPISGHRSVSWYQQTPGQGLQFLFEYFSETQRNKGNFPGRFSGRQFSNSRSEMNVSTLELGDSALYLCASSLKGQAGELFFGEGSRLTVL.

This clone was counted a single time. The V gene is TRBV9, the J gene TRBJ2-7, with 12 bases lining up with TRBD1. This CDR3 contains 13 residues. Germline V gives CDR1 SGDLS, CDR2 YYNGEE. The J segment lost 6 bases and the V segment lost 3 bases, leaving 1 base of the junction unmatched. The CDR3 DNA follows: TGTGCCAGCAGCGGGGACAGGGGGCGCGAGCAGTACTTC. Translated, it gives CASSGDRGREQYF.

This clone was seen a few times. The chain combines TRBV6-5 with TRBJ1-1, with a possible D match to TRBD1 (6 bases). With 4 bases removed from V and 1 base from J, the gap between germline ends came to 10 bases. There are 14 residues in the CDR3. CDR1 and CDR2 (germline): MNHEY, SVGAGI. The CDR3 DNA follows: TGTGCCAGCAGTTTGATGGACAGGAACACTGAAGCTTTCTTT. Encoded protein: CASSLMDRNTEAFF.

This chain's CDR3 is CASRQGGSNQPQHF. CDR3 coding DNA: TGTGCCAGCAGGCAGGGGGGTAGCAATCAGCCCCAGCATTTT. The rearrangement uses TRBV7-8 and TRBJ1-5, with 7 bases fitting TRBD1. The length of the CDR3 is 14 residues. CDR1 is SGHVS, CDR2 FQNEAQ, per germline. V gave up 6 bases and J gave up 0 bases; unmatched junction bases: 2. Full variable domain (outside the CDR3, taken from reference TRBV7-8 and TRBJ1-5): GAGVSQSPRYKVAKRGQDVALRCDPISGHVSLFWYQQALGQGPEFLTYFQNEAQLDKSGLPSDRFFAERPEGSVSTLKIQRTQQEDSAVYLCASRQGGSNQPQHFGDGTRLSIL.

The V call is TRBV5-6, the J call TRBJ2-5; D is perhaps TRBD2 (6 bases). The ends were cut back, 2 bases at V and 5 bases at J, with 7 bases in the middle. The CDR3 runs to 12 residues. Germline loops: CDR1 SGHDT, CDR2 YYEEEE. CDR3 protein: CASSFGGETQYF. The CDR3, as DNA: TGTGCCAGCAGCTTTGGGGGGGAGACCCAGTACTTC.

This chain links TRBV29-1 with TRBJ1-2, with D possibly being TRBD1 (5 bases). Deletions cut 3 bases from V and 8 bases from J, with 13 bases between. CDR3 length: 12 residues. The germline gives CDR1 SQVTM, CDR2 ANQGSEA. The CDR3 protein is CSVEYRGVGYTF. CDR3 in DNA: TGCAGCGTTGAGTATCGGGGGGTCGGCTACACCTTC. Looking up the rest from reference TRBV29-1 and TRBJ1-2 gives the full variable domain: SAVISQKPSRDICQRGTSLTIQCQVDSQVTMMFWYRQQPGQSLTLIATANQGSEATYESGFVIDKFPISRPNLTFSTLTVSNMSPEDSSIYLCSVEYRGVGYTFGSGTRLTVV.

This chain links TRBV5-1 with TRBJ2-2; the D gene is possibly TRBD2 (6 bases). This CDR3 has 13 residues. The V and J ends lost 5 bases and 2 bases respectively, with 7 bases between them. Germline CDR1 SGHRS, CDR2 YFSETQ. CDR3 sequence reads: CASRGGNTGELFF. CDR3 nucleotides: TGCGCCAGCAGGGGGGGAAACACCGGGGAGCTGTTTTTT.

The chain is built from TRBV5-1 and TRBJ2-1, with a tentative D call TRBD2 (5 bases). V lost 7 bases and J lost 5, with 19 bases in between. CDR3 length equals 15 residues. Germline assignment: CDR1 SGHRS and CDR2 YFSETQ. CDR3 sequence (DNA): TGCGCCAGCCGACGGACTGAGGCTGAGGACAATGAGCAGTTCTTC. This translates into CASRRTEAEDNEQFF.

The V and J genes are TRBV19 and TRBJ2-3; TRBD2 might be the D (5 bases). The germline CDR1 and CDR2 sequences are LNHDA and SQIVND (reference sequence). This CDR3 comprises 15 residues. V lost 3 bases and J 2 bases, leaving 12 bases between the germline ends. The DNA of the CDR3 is TGTGCCAGTAGTATGATCGAGGGAAACACAGATACGCAGTATTTT. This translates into CASSMIEGNTDTQYF.

The CDR3 DNA sequence: TGTGCCAGCAGTTCACAAGACAAGTCAGGGGGAAACACCATATATTTT. Residues: CASSSQDKSGGNTIYF. The chain recombines TRBV6-5 with TRBJ1-3; possibly TRBD1 for D (5 bases). The CDR3 has 16 residues. Between the trimmed V and J ends, which lost 4 bases and 4 bases, there was a span of 17 bases. Germline V gene lookup returns CDR1 MNHEY and CDR2 SVGAGI.

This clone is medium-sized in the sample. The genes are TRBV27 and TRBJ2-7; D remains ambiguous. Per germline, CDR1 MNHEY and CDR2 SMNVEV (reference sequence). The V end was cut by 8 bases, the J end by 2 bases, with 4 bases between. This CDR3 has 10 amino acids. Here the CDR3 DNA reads TGTGCCAGCCGGGCCTACGAGCAGTACTTC. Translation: CASRAYEQYF.

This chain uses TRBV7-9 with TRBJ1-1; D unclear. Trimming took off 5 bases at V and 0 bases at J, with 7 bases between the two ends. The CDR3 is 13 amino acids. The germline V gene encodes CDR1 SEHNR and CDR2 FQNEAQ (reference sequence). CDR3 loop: CASSVYMNTEAFF. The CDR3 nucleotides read TGTGCCAGCAGCGTCTATATGAACACTGAAGCTTTCTTT. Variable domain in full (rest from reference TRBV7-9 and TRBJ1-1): DTGVSQNPRHKITKRGQNVTFRCDPISEHNRLYWYRQTLGQGPEFLTYFQNEAQLEKSRLLSDRFSAERPKGSFSTLEIQRTEQGDSAMYLCASSVYMNTEAFFGQGTRLTVV.

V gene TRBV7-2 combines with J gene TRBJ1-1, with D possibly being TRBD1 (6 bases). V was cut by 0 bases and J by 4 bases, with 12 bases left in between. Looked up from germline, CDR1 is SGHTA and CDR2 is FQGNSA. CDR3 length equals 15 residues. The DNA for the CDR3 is TGTGCCAGCAGCTTAGCTGGCCGGGGGGCCACTGAAGCTTTCTTT. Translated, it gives CASSLAGRGATEAFF. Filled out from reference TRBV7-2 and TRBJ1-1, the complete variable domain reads GAGVSQSPSNKVTEKGKDVELRCDPISGHTALYWYRQSLGQGLEFLIYFQGNSAPDKSGLPSDRFSAERTGGSVSTLTIQRTQQEDSAVYLCASSLAGRGATEAFFGQGTRLTVV.

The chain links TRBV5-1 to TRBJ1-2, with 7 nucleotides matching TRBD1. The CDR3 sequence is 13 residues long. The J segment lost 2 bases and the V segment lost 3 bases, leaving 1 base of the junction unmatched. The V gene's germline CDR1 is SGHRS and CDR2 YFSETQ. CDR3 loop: CASSSGQNYGYTF. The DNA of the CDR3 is TGCGCCAGCAGCTCGGGACAGAACTATGGCTACACCTTC.

CDR3 nucleotide sequence: TGTGCCAGCTCACCAGAAGGACAGGGCGTAGGGAACACTGAAGCTTTCTTT. Translated, it gives CASSPEGQGVGNTEAFF. The chain employs TRBV18 and TRBJ1-1, with TRBD1 matching over 8 bases. With 2 bases clipped from V and 1 base from J, the junction kept 9 bases outside the gene matches. The CDR3 runs 17 residues. From germline, CDR1 is KGHSH and CDR2 LQKENI.

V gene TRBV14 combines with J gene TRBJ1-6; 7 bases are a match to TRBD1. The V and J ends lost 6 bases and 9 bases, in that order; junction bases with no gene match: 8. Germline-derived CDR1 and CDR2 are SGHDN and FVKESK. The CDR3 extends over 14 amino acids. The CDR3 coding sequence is TGTGCCAGCAGGGTGGGGCAGGGGGGTTCACCCCTCCACTTT. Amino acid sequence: CASRVGQGGSPLHF.

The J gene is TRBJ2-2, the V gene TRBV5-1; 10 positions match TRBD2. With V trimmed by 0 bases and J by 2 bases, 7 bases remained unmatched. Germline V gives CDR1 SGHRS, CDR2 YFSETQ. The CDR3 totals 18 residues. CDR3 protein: CASSLAQRGGLNTGELFF. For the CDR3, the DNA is TGCGCCAGCAGCTTGGCACAGCGGGGGGGCCTCAACACCGGGGAGCTGTTTTTT.

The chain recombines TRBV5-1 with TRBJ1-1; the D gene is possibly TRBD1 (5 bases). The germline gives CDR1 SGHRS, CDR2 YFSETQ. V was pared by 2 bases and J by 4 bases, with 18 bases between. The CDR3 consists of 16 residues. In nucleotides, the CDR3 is TGCGCCAGCAGCTTAGCACAGGCTGGGCTGGGCACTGAAGCTTTCTTT. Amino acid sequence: CASSLAQAGLGTEAFF.

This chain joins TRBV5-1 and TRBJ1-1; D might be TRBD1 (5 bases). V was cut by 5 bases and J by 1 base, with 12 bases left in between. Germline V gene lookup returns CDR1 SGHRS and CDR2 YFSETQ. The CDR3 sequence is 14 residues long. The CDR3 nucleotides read TGCGCCAGCAGGGATATAAGGGGGAACACTGAAGCTTTCTTT. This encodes CASRDIRGNTEAFF.